A single TCR beta chain is shown here with its context. Antigen specificity is unknown. The data originate from a study of stem cell transplantation in POMP-related autoinflammatory disease. On the study more broadly: Pre-transplant patients had naive-skewed CD4+ T cells and few CD8+ T cells. DNA chimerism showed 100% graft donor engraftment of neutrophils and platelets through one year.

Prominent immunodeficiency with autoinflammation defined PRAID. Losses at the gene ends were 7 bases for V and 0 bases for J; bases not matched to a gene: 9. The CDR3 runs to 15 residues. Germline CDR1 reads SQVTM; CDR2 reads ANQGSEA. Findings of the study overall: Fewer unique TRB V-J gene pairings were identified in patients with PRAID.

Only in-frame clones appear in the TCRdb table, and some are missing; sequencing was by immunoSEQ multiplex PCR. This sample has about 68,000 clones, with about nine tenths found just once. The J gene is TRBJ2-1, the V gene TRBV29-1, with 7 nucleotides matching TRBD2. The starting material was CD4+ T cells from PBMCs, obtained after stem cell transplantation. The origin of this receptor is a human patient with POMP-related autoinflammation and immune dysregulation (PRAID). Some T cells may be transferred from the graft donor. The CDR3 loop reads CSARAKRDSYNEQFF. CDR3 DNA: TGCAGCGCAAGAGCTAAGCGGGACTCCTACAATGAGCAGTTCTTC.